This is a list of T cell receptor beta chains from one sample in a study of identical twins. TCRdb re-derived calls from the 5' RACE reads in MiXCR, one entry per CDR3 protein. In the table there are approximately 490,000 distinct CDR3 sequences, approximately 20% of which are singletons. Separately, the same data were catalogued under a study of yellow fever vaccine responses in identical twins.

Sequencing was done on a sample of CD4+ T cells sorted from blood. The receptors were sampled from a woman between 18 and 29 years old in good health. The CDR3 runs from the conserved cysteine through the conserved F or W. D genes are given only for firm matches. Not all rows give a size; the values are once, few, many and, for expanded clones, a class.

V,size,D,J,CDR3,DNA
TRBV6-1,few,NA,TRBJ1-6,CASSEIYNSPLHF,TGTGCCAGCAGTGAAATCTATAATTCACCCCTCCACTTT
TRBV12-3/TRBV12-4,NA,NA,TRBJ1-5,CASSLDQGTPQPQHF,TGTGCCAGCAGTTTGGACCAGGGAACTCCACAGCCCCAGCATTTT
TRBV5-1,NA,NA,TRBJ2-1,CASSLAKVSSSYNEQFF,TGCGCCAGCAGCTTGGCCAAGGTTAGCTCCTCCTACAATGAGCAGTTCTTC
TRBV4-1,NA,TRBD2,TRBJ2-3,CASSSPGTSGATQYF,TGCGCCAGCAGCTCGCCTGGGACTAGCGGGGCTACGCAGTATTTT
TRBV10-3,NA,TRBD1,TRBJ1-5,CATLTPDRPNQPQHF,TGTGCCACCCTTACGCCGGACAGGCCGAATCAGCCCCAGCATTTT
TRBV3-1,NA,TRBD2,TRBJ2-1,CASSQVNLNRQLAGSAEQFF,TGTGCCAGCAGCCAAGTCAACTTAAATCGGCAACTAGCGGGTTCGGCTGAGCAGTTCTTC
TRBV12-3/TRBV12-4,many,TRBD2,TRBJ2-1,CASSLISGGAGNEQFF,TGTGCCAGCAGTTTGATTAGCGGGGGGGCAGGGAACGAGCAGTTCTTC
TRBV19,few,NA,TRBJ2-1,CASRPSWGSYNEQFF,TGTGCCAGTAGGCCCAGTTGGGGCTCCTACAATGAGCAGTTCTTC
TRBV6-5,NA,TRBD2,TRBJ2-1,CASSYSRGAAAYNEQFF,TGTGCCAGCAGTTACTCGCGGGGGGCAGCCGCCTACAATGAGCAGTTCTTC
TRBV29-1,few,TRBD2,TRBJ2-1,CSVERLAGRNEQFF,TGCAGCGTTGAAAGGCTAGCGGGACGCAATGAGCAGTTCTTC
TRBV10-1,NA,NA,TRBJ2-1,CASSESTADYNEQFF,TGCGCCAGCAGTGAGTCAACAGCGGACTACAATGAGCAGTTCTTC
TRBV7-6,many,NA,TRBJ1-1,CASSSSSQGTEAFF,TGTGCCAGCAGCTCCTCCTCACAGGGCACTGAAGCTTTCTTT
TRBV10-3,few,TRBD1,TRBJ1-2,CAISESTGLIYGYTF,TGTGCCATCAGTGAGTCGACAGGGCTTATCTATGGCTACACCTTC
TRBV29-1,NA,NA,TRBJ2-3,CSVASVGTDTQYF,TGCAGCGTTGCTAGCGTTGGCACAGATACGCAGTATTTT
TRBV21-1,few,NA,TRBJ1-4,CASTVGGEKLFF,TGTGCCAGCACCGTTGGAGGGGAAAAACTGTTTTTT
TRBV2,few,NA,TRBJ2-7,CASRSGTRYEQYF,TGTGCCAGCAGGTCCGGGACGCGGTACGAGCAGTACTTC
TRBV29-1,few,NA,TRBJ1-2,CSVVPSLPNYGYTF,TGCAGCGTTGTGCCCTCATTACCTAACTATGGCTACACCTTC
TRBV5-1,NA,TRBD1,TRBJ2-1,CASSPPGDRKYNEQFF,TGCGCCAGCAGCCCTCCTGGGGACAGGAAGTACAATGAGCAGTTCTTC
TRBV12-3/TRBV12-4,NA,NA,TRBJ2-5,CAIGAFQETQYF,TGTGCCATCGGGGCATTCCAAGAGACCCAGTACTTC
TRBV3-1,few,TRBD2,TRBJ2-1,CASRKSSGSNGNEQFF,TGTGCCAGCAGAAAGTCTAGCGGGAGTAACGGGAATGAGCAGTTCTTC
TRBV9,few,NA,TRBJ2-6,CASSVVGSGANVLTF,TGTGCCAGCAGCGTAGTAGGTTCTGGGGCCAACGTCCTGACTTTC
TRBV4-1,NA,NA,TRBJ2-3,CASSQDIIRYF,TGCGCCAGCAGCCAAGATATAATTAGGTATTTT
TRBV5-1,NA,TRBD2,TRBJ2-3,CASSFRTSGETTDTQYF,TGCGCCAGCAGCTTCCGGACTAGCGGGGAAACCACAGATACGCAGTATTTT
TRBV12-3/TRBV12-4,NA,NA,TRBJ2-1,CASTRSQGNEQFF,TGTGCCAGCACTAGATCCCAGGGAAATGAGCAGTTCTTC
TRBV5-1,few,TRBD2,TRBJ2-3,CASSFSRGGTRGTDTQYF,TGCGCCAGCAGCTTTTCTCGGGGGGGAACCCGCGGGACAGATACGCAGTATTTT
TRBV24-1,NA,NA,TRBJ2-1,CATSAQGQSSYNEQFF,TGTGCCACCAGTGCCCAAGGACAGAGCTCCTACAATGAGCAGTTCTTC
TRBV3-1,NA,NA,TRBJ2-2,CASSHNPPANTGELFF,TGTGCCAGCAGCCACAATCCACCCGCGAACACCGGGGAGCTGTTTTTT
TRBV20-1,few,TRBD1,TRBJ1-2,CSARDRKTGGGYTF,TGCAGTGCTAGAGATAGAAAGACAGGGGGTGGCTACACCTTC
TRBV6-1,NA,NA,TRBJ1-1,CASSDGGGVLGAFF,TGTGCCAGCAGTGATGGAGGGGGTGTACTCGGAGCTTTCTTT